The 21 T cell receptor beta chains listed next were all sequenced from one sample in a study of blood T cell repertoires in COVID-19. The table came from immunoSEQ multiplex PCR; TCRdb's copy has only in-frame clones and leaves some out. The data show approximately 470,000 clones, roughly 90% seen once. The source material was PBMCs or T cells enriched from blood (not recorded which). These receptors all come from a woman under 30 who had recovered from COVID-19.

The genes are TRBV27 and TRBJ1-1; D ambiguous. This CDR3 has 13 amino acids. V was shortened by 5 bases and J by 0 bases, with 7 bases between the two germline ends. Per germline, CDR1 MNHEY and CDR2 SMNVEV (reference sequence). The chain's CDR3 is CASSDSLNTEAFF. Written as DNA, the CDR3 is TGTGCCAGCAGTGACTCTTTGAACACTGAAGCTTTCTTT.

This clone was found once. V usage is TRBV5-4 and J usage is TRBJ1-2; D is unclear. This CDR3 comprises 12 residues. V lost 1 base to trimming and J lost 2 bases, with 3 bases between them. Germline assignment: CDR1 SGHNT and CDR2 YYREEE (reference sequence). CDR3: CASSLQNYGYTF. The DNA for the CDR3 is TGTGCCAGCAGCTTGCAGAACTATGGCTACACCTTC. Together with reference TRBV5-4 and TRBJ1-2, the CDR3 gives the full variable domain: ETGVTQSPTHLIKTRGQQVTLRCSSQSGHNTVSWYQQALGQGPQFIFQYYREEENGRGNFPPRFSGLQFPNYSSELNVNALELDDSALYLCASSLQNYGYTFGSGTRLTVV.

V usage is TRBV9 and J usage is TRBJ2-6; D unresolved. CDR1 and CDR2 (germline): SGDLS, YYNGEE. V was shortened by 4 bases and J by 0 bases, with 5 bases between the two germline ends. The CDR3 covers 14 residues. The chain's CDR3 is CASSRSSGANVLTF. The CDR3 DNA sequence: TGTGCCAGCAGCCGCAGCTCTGGGGCCAACGTCCTGACTTTC.

CDR3 coding DNA: TGTGCCAGCAGCCTAAACAGGGGTGGAGAGACCCAGTACTTC. This translates into CASSLNRGGETQYF. V usage is TRBV3-1 (or the pseudogene TRBV3-2) and J usage is TRBJ2-5; TRBD1 matches at 7 bases. Germline CDR1 reads LGHDT; CDR2 reads YNNKEL (reference sequence). CDR3 length equals 14 residues. V gave up 4 bases and J gave up 4 bases; unmatched junction bases: 6.

The genes are TRBV6-1 and TRBJ2-7; 12 positions agree with TRBD1. The trim removed 4 bases at V and 2 bases at J, leaving 15 bases unmatched. CDR1 is MNHNS, CDR2 SASEGT, per germline. This CDR3 region has 19 residues. CDR3 sequence reads: CASSGGTGGSLFLAYEQYF. The CDR3 bases are TGTGCCAGCAGTGGCGGGACAGGGGGCTCCTTATTTCTAGCCTACGAGCAGTACTTC.

This sequence joins TRBV5-8 and TRBJ2-6, with D possibly TRBD1 on 5 matching bases. CDR1 and CDR2 (germline): SGHTS, YDEGEE. This CDR3 has 15 residues. Deletions cut 0 bases from V and 2 bases from J, with 6 bases between. CDR3 nucleotides: TGTGCCAGCAGCTTGGTAGGGGCTGGGGCCAACGTCCTGACTTTC. This gives the protein CASSLVGAGANVLTF.

This clone came up once. V usage is TRBV7-8 and J usage is TRBJ2-3; no firm D call. The CDR3 length is 15 residues. Germline values: CDR1 SGHVS, CDR2 FQNEAQ. The V and J ends lost 5 bases and 3 bases respectively, with 15 bases between them. The DNA of the CDR3 is TGTGCCAGCAGCCGCCCCGGTTTCGCGACAGATACGCAGTATTTT. It encodes CASSRPGFATDTQYF.

DNA for the CDR3: TGTGCCAGCATCAGGGATTACACTGAAGCTTTCTTT. Its translation is CASIRDYTEAFF. The chain recombines TRBV12-3 or TRBV12-4 with TRBJ1-1; D possibly corresponds to TRBD1 (5 bases). Trimming removed 7 bases at V and 3 bases at J, with 9 bases between. There are 12 residues in the CDR3.

The chain links TRBV7-2 to TRBJ2-7; a weak D match, TRBD2 (7 bases). Trimming took 3 bases from V and 2 from J, leaving 14 bases between them. Germline V gene sequence: CDR1 SGHTA, CDR2 FQGNSA. The CDR3 covers 15 residues. The CDR3 bases are TGTGCCAGCAGCTTGGGCGGGGGCCCCACCTACGAGCAGTACTTC. Translating gives CASSLGGGPTYEQYF. Looking up the rest from reference TRBV7-2 and TRBJ2-7 gives the full variable domain: GAGVSQSPSNKVTEKGKDVELRCDPISGHTALYWYRQSLGQGLEFLIYFQGNSAPDKSGLPSDRFSAERTGGSVSTLTIQRTQQEDSAVYLCASSLGGGPTYEQYFGPGTRLTVT.

The CDR3 here is CAISPWGSRGEEQYF. The CDR3 bases are TGTGCCATCAGCCCTTGGGGGTCCAGGGGAGAGGAGCAGTACTTC. The V gene is TRBV10-3, the J gene TRBJ2-7; D is possibly TRBD1 (6 bases). The germline V gene encodes CDR1 ENHRY and CDR2 SYGVKD. V dropped 6 bases and J dropped 7 bases, with 22 bases sitting between them. This CDR3 comprises 15 residues.

Here the CDR3 reads CASSLGLTGNGNTIYF. Here the CDR3 DNA reads TGCGCCAGCAGCTTGGGACTGACAGGGAATGGAAACACCATATATTTT. The rearrangement uses TRBV5-1 and TRBJ1-3; 7 bases match TRBD1. The CDR3 is 16 residues long. J was trimmed by 3 bases and V by 0 bases; bases with no gene match: 6. Germline CDR1 and CDR2: SGHRS and YFSETQ.

The chain has TRBV9 and TRBJ2-1; D possibly corresponds to TRBD1 (6 bases). The CDR3 consists of 15 residues. The V gene lost 3 bases and the J gene lost 2 bases, with 12 bases spanning the gap. Germline V CDR1 and CDR2: SGDLS, YYNGEE. CDR3 amino acids: CASSARDTAYNEQFF. The CDR3, as DNA: TGTGCCAGCAGCGCACGGGACACCGCCTACAATGAGCAGTTCTTC. The whole variable domain, filled in from reference TRBV9 and TRBJ2-1, reads DSGVTQTPKHLITATGQRVTLRCSPRSGDLSVYWYQQSLDQGLQFLIQYYNGEERAKGNILERFSAQQFPDLHSELNLSSLELGDSALYFCASSARDTAYNEQFFGPGTRLTVL.

This CDR3 reads CASSQEAGQSYEQYF. The CDR3 nucleotides are TGTGCCAGCAGCCAAGAGGCGGGACAGAGTTACGAGCAGTACTTC. The chain uses TRBV3-1 (or the pseudogene TRBV3-2) and TRBJ2-7; D is perhaps TRBD1 (7 bases). Trimming left V 0 bases short and J 4 bases short, with 13 bases between. The CDR3 has 15 amino acids. Germline CDR1 and CDR2: LGHDT and YNNKEL (reference sequence).

This clone occurred many times. The chain recombines TRBV3-1 (or the pseudogene TRBV3-2) with TRBJ2-7, with D tentatively TRBD2 (5 bases). Trimming shortened V by 3 bases and J by 9 bases, and 15 bases separated the two germline ends. This CDR3 has 13 residues. The germline V gene encodes CDR1 LGHDT and CDR2 YNNKEL (reference sequence). CDR3 residues: CASSHSGQRRQYF. CDR3 in DNA: TGTGCCAGCAGCCACAGCGGTCAGCGTCGGCAGTACTTC.

The J gene is TRBJ1-2, the V gene TRBV9, with D unresolved. This CDR3 comprises 15 residues. The germline CDR1 and CDR2 sequences are SGDLS and YYNGEE. The germline V and J ends were trimmed by 3 bases and 4 bases, with 16 bases remaining between them. CDR3 sequence reads: CASSALTDFLYGYTF. CDR3 in DNA: TGTGCCAGCAGCGCCCTCACCGACTTCCTCTATGGCTACACCTTC. Combining the CDR3 with reference TRBV9 and TRBJ1-2 gives the whole variable domain DSGVTQTPKHLITATGQRVTLRCSPRSGDLSVYWYQQSLDQGLQFLIQYYNGEERAKGNILERFSAQQFPDLHSELNLSSLELGDSALYFCASSALTDFLYGYTFGSGTRLTVV.

This clone has more than one count but fewer than ten. The V gene is TRBV6-2 or TRBV6-3, the J gene TRBJ1-5; tentatively, D is TRBD1 (5 bases). The CDR3 is 16 amino acids. Germline V gives CDR1 MNHEY, CDR2 SVGEGT. Trimming removed 6 bases at V and 2 bases at J, with 17 bases between. The DNA of the CDR3 is TGTGCCAGCAGCGCAATGGGGAGGGGTGGCAATCAGCCCCAGCATTTT. Encoded protein: CASSAMGRGGNQPQHF.

The chain carries TRBV5-6 and TRBJ1-6; tentatively, D is TRBD1 (5 bases). Per germline, CDR1 SGHDT and CDR2 YYEEEE. With 2 bases removed from V and 8 bases from J, the gap between germline ends came to 17 bases. The CDR3 contains 16 residues. The CDR3 DNA follows: TGTGCCAGCAGCTTTCGCGGGGGAGCAGGGTATTCACCCCTCCACTTT. Amino acid sequence: CASSFRGGAGYSPLHF. Looking up the rest from reference TRBV5-6 and TRBJ1-6 gives the full variable domain: DAGVTQSPTHLIKTRGQQVTLRCSPKSGHDTVSWYQQALGQGPQFIFQYYEEEERQRGNFPDRFSGHQFPNYSSELNVNALLLGDSALYLCASSFRGGAGYSPLHFGNGTRLTVT.

The chain has TRBV2 and TRBJ1-5; D is unresolved. CDR3 size: 14 residues. Trimming shortened V by 2 bases and J by 3 bases, and 8 bases separated the two germline ends. CDR1 SNHLY and CDR2 FYNNEI come from the germline V gene. CDR3 DNA sequence: TGTGCCAGCAGTGAATTACGGTACAATCAGCCCCAGCATTTT. It specifies CASSELRYNQPQHF.

The genes are TRBV5-1 and TRBJ1-5, with a tentative D call TRBD1 (5 bases). V was clipped by 0 bases and J by 8 bases, with 12 bases between them. The germline V gene encodes CDR1 SGHRS and CDR2 YFSETQ. This CDR3 has 14 residues. CDR3 protein: CASSLAPGGEPQHF. DNA for the CDR3: TGCGCCAGCAGCTTGGCACCGGGGGGAGAGCCCCAGCATTTT.

The genes are TRBV5-8 and TRBJ1-2, with a weak D call TRBD1 (6 bases). The CDR3 extends over 17 amino acids. The V end lost 0 bases, the J end lost 4 bases, and 19 bases lay between the germline ends. Per the germline V gene, CDR1 is SGHTS and CDR2 is YDEGEE. The DNA for the CDR3 is TGTGCCAGCAGCTTGGCCTCGACAAGGACAGACTTCTATGGCTACACCTTC. Protein sequence: CASSLASTRTDFYGYTF.

A single count supports this clone. The rearrangement uses TRBV5-4 and TRBJ2-3; 13 bases align to TRBD2. Per the germline V gene, CDR1 is SGHNT and CDR2 is YYREEE (reference sequence). The CDR3 has 18 amino acids. With V trimmed by 4 bases and J by 0 bases, 8 bases remained unmatched. CDR3 protein: CASSRTSGGAESTDTQYF. The CDR3 DNA sequence: TGTGCCAGCAGCCGCACTAGCGGGGGGGCCGAGAGCACAGATACGCAGTATTTT.